The present entry profiles one T cell receptor (beta chain) with its context. Antigen: not known. Every individual TCR cDNA molecule carried its own unique molecular identifier, which allowed correction of PCR and sequencing errors. TCRdb passed the 5' RACE reads through MiXCR, listing each CDR3 protein once. The table shows under 20,000 distinct CDR3 sequences, with around 19% occurring only once. Germline lookup yields CDR1 SEHNR and CDR2 FQNEAQ (reference sequence). The CDR3 sequence is 16 residues long. Unmatched junction bases numbered 10, after V lost 6 bases and J lost 3 bases. This specimen comes from a study of spatial heterogeneity in lung cancer. The sample's time point: sample taken at primary tumor resection. Tumor, nontumor lung or frozen PBMC supplied whole RNA, sequenced without sorting. Samples came from roughly 72 TRACERx patients with untreated early-stage lung cancer. Study findings and constraints: Ubiquitous, expanded tumor-derived TCRs were more frequently observed in blood at resection than at follow-up.

This material consisted of PBMCs, taken at surgery. The rearrangement links TRBV7-9 to TRBJ2-1; TRBD2 matches at 8 bases. This clonotype was sampled from a male donor with early-stage non-small cell lung cancer. CDR3 sequence (DNA): TGTGCCAGCAGTCCCCGGGAGGGCGGGGTCTACAATGAGCAGTTCTTC. This codes for CASSPREGGVYNEQFF.